This TCR beta chain was found in a study of blood T cell repertoires in COVID-19. Profiled with immunoSEQ multiplex PCR; TCRdb holds only in-frame clones, not every one. The sample yields tens of thousands of clones, 86% seen once. The CDR3 runs to 13 residues. Trimming removed 2 bases at V and 5 bases at J, with 7 bases between. Germline lookup yields CDR1 SGHNT and CDR2 YYREEE (reference sequence). The chain carries TRBV5-4 and TRBJ1-4; D is unclear. The TCR originated in a woman aged 50 to 60 who had recovered from COVID-19. Material for sequencing was PBMCs or T cells enriched from blood (not recorded which). CDR3 nucleotides: TGTGCCAGCAGCTTCGATCGGAATGAAAAACTGTTTTTT. It specifies CASSFDRNEKLFF.